A single sample is the source of the 17 T cell receptor delta chains below, sequenced in a study of gamma-delta T cells after stem cell transplantation. TCRdb reanalysed the RT-PCR reads via CATT. The profile shows 2,500 to 3,000 delta-chain clones, approximately 5% of them singletons. The sample comprised gamma-delta T cells. All receptors come from a human donor. It is not recorded whose cells these are; they may come from a transplant donor.

A few counts support this clone. A far larger clone differs by one base, so this is likely a read error. Other DNA sequences in this specimen translate into the identical CDR3. Here the CDR3 reads CALGGHLSGLIF. Written as DNA, the CDR3 is TGTGCTCTTGGGGGCCACCTGAGCGGGCTCATCTTT. J is TRDJ1 and V is TRDV1; D call uncertain. Germline CDR1 TSWWSYY, CDR2 QGS. The V end was cut by 4 bases, the J end by 11 bases, with 14 bases between. The CDR3 is made up of 12 amino acids.

Details on this clone: It is likely a read error: a sequence one base away is far more abundant. Other DNA sequences of this sample code for an identical CDR3. This rearrangement joins TRDV2 to TRDJ2; 7 bases match TRDD3. The J segment lost 3 bases and the V segment lost 0 bases, leaving 12 bases of the junction unmatched. CDR1 and CDR2 from the germline V gene are GEAIGNYY and EKD. There are 18 residues in the CDR3. CDR3 in amino acids: CACDTVGGPNSLTAQLFF. DNA of the CDR3: TGTGCCTGTGACACCGTTGGGGGACCCAATAGCCTGACAGCACAACTCTTCTTT.

Comments on this clone: Being one base from a much bigger clone, this may be a read error. Other DNA sequences in this sample translate to the same CDR3. The genes are TRDV2 and TRDJ1; 8 bases are shared with TRDD3. The CDR3 loop spans 17 amino acids. In germline, CDR1 is GEAIGNYY, CDR2 EKD. The CDR3 here is CACDPVLGVPNTDKLIF. In nucleotides, the CDR3 is TGCGCCTGTGACCCTGTACTGGGGGTCCCGAACACCGATAAACTCATCTTT.

Only a few counts were recorded for this clone. For this DNA, TCRdb reports the protein of a much larger clone, which diverges at residue 19, most likely from a read error; the protein presented here is translated directly from the DNA. This sequence joins TRDV2 and TRDJ1; the match to TRDD3 covers 10 bases. This CDR3 is built from 21 residues. CDR1 GEAIGNYY and CDR2 EKD come from the germline V gene. CDR3: CACDPLRNGLTGGSGTDKPIF. CDR3 bases: TGTGCCTGTGACCCGCTTCGTAATGGACTTACTGGGGGATCAGGGACCGATAAACCCATCTTT.

This clone was recorded a few times. This could be a read error, since a much larger clone is one nucleotide away. Other DNA variants within this sample encode the same CDR3. The V and J genes are TRDV2 and TRDJ1; 11 bases align to TRDD3. The CDR3 is made up of 16 amino acids. The V gene end was trimmed by 3 bases and the J gene end by 2 bases; junction bases not matched to a gene: 7. Germline CDR1 reads GEAIGNYY; CDR2 reads EKD. For the CDR3, the DNA is TGTGCCTGTGACCCGCTGGGGGATACACGGACCGATAAACTCATCTTT. As protein: CACDPLGDTRTDKLIF.

This clone was observed a few times. This likely came from a read error, as a far larger clone is one base away. The DNA of the CDR3 is TGTGCCTGTGACACTCTGGGCGTACCGGGGGATAATCAACTCATCTTT. Encoded protein: CACDTLGVPGDNQLIF. V is TRDV2 and J is TRDJ1; TRDD3 matches 8 bases. This CDR3 spans 16 amino acids. The V gene end was trimmed by 1 base and the J gene end by 9 bases; junction bases not matched to a gene: 15. Germline CDR1 GEAIGNYY, CDR2 EKD.

Concerning this clone: This may be a read error: a much more frequent sequence differs by one nucleotide. CDR3 DNA sequence: TGTGCCTGTGACGCACTGGGGGATAAATCCGATAAACTCATCTTT. This codes for CACDALGDKSDKLIF. This rearrangement joins TRDV2 to TRDJ1, with 11 positions matching TRDD3. With 3 bases clipped from V and 3 bases from J, the junction kept 5 bases outside the gene matches. Germline values: CDR1 GEAIGNYY, CDR2 EKD. The CDR3 runs 15 residues.

This clone is medium-sized in the sample. A much larger clone differs by one base, so this may be a read error. This same CDR3 is encoded by further DNA sequences in the sample. The chain couples TRDV2 to TRDJ1, with 7 bases matching TRDD3. This CDR3 is built from 17 residues. Germline trimming cut 3 bases from V and 0 bases from J; bases unmatched to any gene: 12. CDR1 and CDR2 from the germline V gene are GEAIGNYY and EKD. The CDR3 coding sequence is TGTGCCTGTGACCCGATGGGGGACCCCGAGTACACCGATAAACTCATCTTT. This codes for CACDPMGDPEYTDKLIF.

This clone is labeled as medium-sized (0.01 to 0.1%). The genes are TRDV1 and TRDJ1; 7 bases fit TRDD3. J was trimmed by 3 bases and V by 5 bases; bases with no gene match: 24. Germline V lookup: CDR1 TSWWSYY, CDR2 QGS. The CDR3 totals 20 residues. The CDR3 protein is CALGPRPSYSLLGFPDKLIF. CDR3 nucleotide sequence: TGTGCTCTTGGGCCTAGGCCTTCTTACTCACTACTGGGGTTCCCCGATAAACTCATCTTT.

Concerning this clone: Translating this DNA gives a protein that differs at residue 16 from the TCRdb one, which belongs to a much larger clone; a read error is likely, and the protein shown is this translation. The genes are TRDV2 and TRDJ1, with D maybe TRDD3 (6 bases). The V end lost 3 bases, the J end lost 3 bases, and 34 bases lay between the germline ends. The CDR3 totals 21 residues. The germline CDR1 and CDR2 sequences are GEAIGNYY and EKD. CDR3 DNA sequence: TGTGCCTGTGACCGGATTCCTGCTCAATGGGGGGACGAGGGGTACGCCGATAAACTCATCTTT. Its translation is CACDRIPAQWGDEGYADKLIF.

The chain couples TRDV2 to TRDJ1, with 10 bases aligning to TRDD3. V trimming: 0 bases; J trimming: 3 bases; junction bases outside the gene matches: 3. Germline assignment: CDR1 GEAIGNYY and CDR2 EKD. This CDR3 is built from 15 residues. The CDR3 is CACDTWGIQADKLIF. CDR3 DNA sequence: TGTGCCTGTGACACCTGGGGGATACAGGCCGATAAACTCATCTTT.

Points on this clone: A far larger clone differs by one base, so this is likely a read error. The sample holds other DNA sequences that translate to the same CDR3. The chain is built from TRDV2 and TRDJ1; 8 bases match TRDD3. The germline V gene has CDR1 GEAIGNYY and CDR2 EKD. V shed 7 bases and J 0 bases; nucleotides not matched to a gene: 9. The CDR3 has 15 residues. CDR3 residues: CACDVLGENTDKLIF. In DNA, the CDR3 is TGTGCCTGCGACGTCCTGGGGGAGAACACCGATAAACTCATCTTT.

The table lists this clone with a few counts. One base separates it from a far larger clone, so it is likely a read error. The identical CDR3 is also encoded by other nucleotide sequences in the sample. V gene TRDV2 combines with J gene TRDJ3; D unresolved. Germline loops: CDR1 GEAIGNYY, CDR2 EKD. This CDR3 has 18 amino acids. The CDR3 region has the DNA TGTGCCTGCGACACCCCGGAGGGGTCGTCCTGGGACACCCGACAGATGTTTTTC. Residues: CACDTPEGSSWDTRQMFF.

The sample holds a few counts of this clone. A far larger clone is one base from this, pointing to a likely read error. J is TRDJ1 and V is TRDV2; 13 nucleotides line up with TRDD3. The CDR3 runs 18 residues. In germline, CDR1 is GEAIGNYY, CDR2 EKD. The CDR3 loop reads CACGTVATGGYASDKLIF. CDR3 nucleotide sequence: TGTGCCTGTGGCACCGTCGCTACTGGGGGATACGCCTCCGATAAACTCATCTTT.

This clone has only a few counts. This likely traces to a read error, being one base from a far larger clone. This sequence joins TRDV2 and TRDJ1, with TRDD3 identical over 7 bases. The germline V gene encodes CDR1 GEAIGNYY and CDR2 EKD. The CDR3 consists of 16 residues. Unmatched junction bases numbered 10, after V lost 1 base and J lost 3 bases. The CDR3 here is CACDTLGATGPDKLIF. The CDR3, as DNA: TGTGCCTGTGACACTCTGGGGGCTACGGGACCCGATAAACTCATCTTT.

This clone was found a few times. Given a far larger clone just one base away, this is likely a sequencing read error. The identical CDR3 is also encoded by other nucleotide sequences in the sample. Here the CDR3 DNA reads TGTGCCTGTGACACTGTGGAGGGGGGATACGACGATAAACTCATCTTT. Translated: CACDTVEGGYDDKLIF. The V and J genes are TRDV2 and TRDJ1, with 10 positions matching TRDD3. Germline CDR1 GEAIGNYY, CDR2 EKD. This CDR3 is built from 16 residues. With 1 base clipped from V and 4 bases from J, the junction kept 8 bases outside the gene matches.

This clone was seen a handful of times. A far larger clone lies a single base away; this is likely a read error. Other DNA variants within this sample encode the same CDR3. In DNA, the CDR3 is TGTGCCTGCGACACCGTGGGCGCTGGGGGATCCGATAAACTCATCTTT. It is translated as CACDTVGAGGSDKLIF. The chain carries TRDV2 and TRDJ1; 9 nucleotides match TRDD3. In germline, CDR1 is GEAIGNYY, CDR2 EKD. The CDR3 consists of 16 residues.